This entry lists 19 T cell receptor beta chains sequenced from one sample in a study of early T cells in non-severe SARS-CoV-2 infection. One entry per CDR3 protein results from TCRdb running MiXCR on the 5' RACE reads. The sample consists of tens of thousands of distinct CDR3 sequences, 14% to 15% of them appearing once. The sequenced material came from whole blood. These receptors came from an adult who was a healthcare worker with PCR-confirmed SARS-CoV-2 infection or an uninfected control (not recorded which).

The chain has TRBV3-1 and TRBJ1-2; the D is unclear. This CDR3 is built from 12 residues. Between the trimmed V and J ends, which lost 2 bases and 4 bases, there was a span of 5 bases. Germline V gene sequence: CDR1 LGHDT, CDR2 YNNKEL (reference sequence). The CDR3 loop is CASSQRGYGYTF. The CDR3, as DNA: TGTGCCAGCAGCCAACGGGGCTATGGCTACACCTTC.

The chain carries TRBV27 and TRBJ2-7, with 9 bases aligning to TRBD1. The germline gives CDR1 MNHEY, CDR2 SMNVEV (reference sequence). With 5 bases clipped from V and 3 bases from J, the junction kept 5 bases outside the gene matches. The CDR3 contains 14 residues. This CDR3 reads CASSRDRDSYEQYF. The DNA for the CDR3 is TGTGCCAGCAGTCGGGACAGGGATAGCTACGAGCAGTACTTC.

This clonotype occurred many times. The CDR3 is CSARGPGRNEQFF. The CDR3 DNA reads TGCAGTGCTAGAGGTCCGGGGCGGAATGAGCAGTTCTTC. J is TRBJ2-1 and V is TRBV20-1; D may be TRBD1 or TRBD2 (5 bases each). The germline gives CDR1 DFQATT, CDR2 SNEGSKA (reference sequence). The CDR3 is 13 amino acids. Trimming shortened V by 1 base and J by 7 bases, and 11 bases separated the two germline ends.

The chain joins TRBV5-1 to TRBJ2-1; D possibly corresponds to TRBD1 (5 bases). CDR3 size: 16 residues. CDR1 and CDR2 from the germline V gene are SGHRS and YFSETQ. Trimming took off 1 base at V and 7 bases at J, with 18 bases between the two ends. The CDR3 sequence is CASSLSQGLIENEQFF. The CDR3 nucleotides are TGCGCCAGCAGCTTGAGTCAGGGCCTGATCGAAAATGAGCAGTTCTTC. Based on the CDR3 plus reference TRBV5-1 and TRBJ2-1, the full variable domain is KAGVTQTPRYLIKTRGQQVTLSCSPISGHRSVSWYQQTPGQGLQFLFEYFSETQRNKGNFPGRFSGRQFSNSRSEMNVSTLELGDSALYLCASSLSQGLIENEQFFGPGTRLTVL.

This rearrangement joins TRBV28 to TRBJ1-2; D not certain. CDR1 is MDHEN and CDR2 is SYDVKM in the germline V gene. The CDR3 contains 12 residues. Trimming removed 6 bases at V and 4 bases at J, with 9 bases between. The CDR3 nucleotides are TGTGCCAGCAGCCGCACCGGCTATGGCTACACCTTC. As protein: CASSRTGYGYTF.

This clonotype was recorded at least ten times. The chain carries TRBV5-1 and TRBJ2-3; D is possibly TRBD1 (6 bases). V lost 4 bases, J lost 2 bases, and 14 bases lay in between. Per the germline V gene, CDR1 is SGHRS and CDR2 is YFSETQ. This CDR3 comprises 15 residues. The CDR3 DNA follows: TGCGCCAGCAGCCTACCTACAGGGACCACAGATACGCAGTATTTT. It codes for CASSLPTGTTDTQYF. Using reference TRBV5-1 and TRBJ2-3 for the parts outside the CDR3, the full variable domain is KAGVTQTPRYLIKTRGQQVTLSCSPISGHRSVSWYQQTPGQGLQFLFEYFSETQRNKGNFPGRFSGRQFSNSRSEMNVSTLELGDSALYLCASSLPTGTTDTQYFGPGTRLTVL.

The CDR3 nucleotides are TGCGCCAGCAGCTGGGTAGCCGCCTACAATGAGCAGTTCTTC. As protein: CASSWVAAYNEQFF. This rearrangement joins TRBV5-1 to TRBJ2-1; D is uncertain. The germline CDR1 and CDR2 sequences are SGHRS and YFSETQ. V gave up 3 bases and J gave up 2 bases, with 9 bases separating them. The CDR3 contains 14 residues.

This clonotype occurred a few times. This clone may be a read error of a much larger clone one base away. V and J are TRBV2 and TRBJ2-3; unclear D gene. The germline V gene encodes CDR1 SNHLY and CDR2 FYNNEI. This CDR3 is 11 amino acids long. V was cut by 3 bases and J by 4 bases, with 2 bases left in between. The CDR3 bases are TGTGCCAGCAGTGATTCAGATACGCAGTATTTT. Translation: CASSDSDTQYF.

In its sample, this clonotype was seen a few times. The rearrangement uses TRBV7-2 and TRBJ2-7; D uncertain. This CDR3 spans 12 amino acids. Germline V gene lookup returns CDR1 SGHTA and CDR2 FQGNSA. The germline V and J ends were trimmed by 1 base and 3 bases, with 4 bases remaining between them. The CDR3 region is CASSLDIYEQYF. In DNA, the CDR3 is TGTGCCAGCAGCTTAGATATCTACGAGCAGTACTTC.

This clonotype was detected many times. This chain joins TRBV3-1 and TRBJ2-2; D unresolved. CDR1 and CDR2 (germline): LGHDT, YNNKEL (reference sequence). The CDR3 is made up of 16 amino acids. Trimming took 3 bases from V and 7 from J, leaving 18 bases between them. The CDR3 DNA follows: TGTGCCAGCAGCCACTATAGAACGAGCGCCGGCGGGGAGCTGTTTTTT. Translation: CASSHYRTSAGGELFF.

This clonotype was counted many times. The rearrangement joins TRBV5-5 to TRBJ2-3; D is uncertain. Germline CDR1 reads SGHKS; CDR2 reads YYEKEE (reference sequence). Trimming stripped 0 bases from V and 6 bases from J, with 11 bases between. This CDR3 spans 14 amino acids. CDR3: CASSLDVPLDTQYF. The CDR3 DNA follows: TGTGCCAGCAGCTTGGATGTCCCCCTGGATACGCAGTATTTT.

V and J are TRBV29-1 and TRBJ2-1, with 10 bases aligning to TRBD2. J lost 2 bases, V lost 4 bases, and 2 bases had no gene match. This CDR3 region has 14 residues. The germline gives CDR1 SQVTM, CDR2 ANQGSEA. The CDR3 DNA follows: TGCAGCGTTGGTAGCGGGAGGACCTACAATGAGCAGTTCTTC. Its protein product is CSVGSGRTYNEQFF.

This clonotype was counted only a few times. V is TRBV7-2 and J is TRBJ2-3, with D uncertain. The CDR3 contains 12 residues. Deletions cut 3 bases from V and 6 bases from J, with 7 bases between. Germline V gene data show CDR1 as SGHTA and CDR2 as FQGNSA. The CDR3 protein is CASSFQADTQYF. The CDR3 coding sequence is TGTGCCAGCAGCTTCCAGGCCGATACGCAGTATTTT.

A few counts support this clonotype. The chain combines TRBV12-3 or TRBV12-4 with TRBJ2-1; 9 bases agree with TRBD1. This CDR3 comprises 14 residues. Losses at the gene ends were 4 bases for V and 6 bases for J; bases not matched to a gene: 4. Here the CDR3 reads CASSWGTGSNEQFF. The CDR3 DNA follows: TGTGCCAGCAGTTGGGGGACAGGGAGCAATGAGCAGTTCTTC.

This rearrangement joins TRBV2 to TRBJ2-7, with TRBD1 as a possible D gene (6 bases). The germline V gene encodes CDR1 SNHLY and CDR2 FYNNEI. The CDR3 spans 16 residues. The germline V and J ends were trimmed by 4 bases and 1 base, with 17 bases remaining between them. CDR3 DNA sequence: TGTGCCAGCAGTGGATACGACAGGCTCACATCCTACGAGCAGTACTTC. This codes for CASSGYDRLTSYEQYF.

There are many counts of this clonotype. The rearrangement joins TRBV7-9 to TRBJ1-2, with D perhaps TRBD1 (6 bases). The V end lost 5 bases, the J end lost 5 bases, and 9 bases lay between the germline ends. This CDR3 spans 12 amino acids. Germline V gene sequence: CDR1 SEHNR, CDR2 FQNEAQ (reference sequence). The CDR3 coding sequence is TGTGCCAGCAGCCCACAGGGATATGGCTACACCTTC. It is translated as CASSPQGYGYTF.

The CDR3 loop reads CSAPRRDGSYEQYF. As DNA, the CDR3 is TGCAGTGCTCCCCGGAGGGACGGATCCTACGAGCAGTACTTC. The chain carries TRBV20-1 and TRBJ2-7; a possible D gene is TRBD2 (6 bases). The CDR3 is 14 residues long. Germline CDR1 is DFQATT and CDR2 is SNEGSKA (reference sequence). The germline V and J ends were trimmed by 5 bases and 1 base, with 15 bases remaining between them.

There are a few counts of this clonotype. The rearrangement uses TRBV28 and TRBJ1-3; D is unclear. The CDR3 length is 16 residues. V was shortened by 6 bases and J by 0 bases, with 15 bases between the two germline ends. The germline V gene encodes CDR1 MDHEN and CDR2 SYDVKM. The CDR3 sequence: CASSYPFVDSGNTIYF. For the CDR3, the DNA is TGTGCCAGCAGCTATCCTTTCGTGGACTCTGGAAACACCATATATTTT.

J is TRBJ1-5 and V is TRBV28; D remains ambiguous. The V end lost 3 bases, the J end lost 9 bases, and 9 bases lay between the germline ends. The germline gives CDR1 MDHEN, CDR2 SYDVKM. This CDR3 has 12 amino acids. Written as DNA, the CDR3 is TGTGCCAGCAGTTTTGACAAGTCGCCCCAGCATTTT. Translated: CASSFDKSPQHF.